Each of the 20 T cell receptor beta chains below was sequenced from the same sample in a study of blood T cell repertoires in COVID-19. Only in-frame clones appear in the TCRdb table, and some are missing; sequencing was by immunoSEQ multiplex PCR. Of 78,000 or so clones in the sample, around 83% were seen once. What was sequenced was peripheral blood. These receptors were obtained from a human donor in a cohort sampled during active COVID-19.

The CDR3 is CAWSVPRQGAYEQYF. CDR3 sequence (DNA): TGTGCCTGGAGTGTACCCCGACAAGGGGCCTACGAGCAGTACTTC. The chain employs TRBV30 and TRBJ2-7; weak D call: TRBD1 (5 bases). Looked up from germline, CDR1 is GTSNPN and CDR2 is SVGIG (reference sequence). V was clipped by 0 bases and J by 2 bases, with 14 bases between them. The CDR3 is 15 amino acids.

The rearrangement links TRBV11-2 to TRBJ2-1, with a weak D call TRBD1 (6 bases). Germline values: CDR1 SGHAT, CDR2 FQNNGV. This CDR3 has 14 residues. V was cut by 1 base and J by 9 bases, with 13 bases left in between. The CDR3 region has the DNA TGTGCCAGCAGCTTAGGCCCAGGGGTGGTTGAGCAGTTCTTC. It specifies CASSLGPGVVEQFF.

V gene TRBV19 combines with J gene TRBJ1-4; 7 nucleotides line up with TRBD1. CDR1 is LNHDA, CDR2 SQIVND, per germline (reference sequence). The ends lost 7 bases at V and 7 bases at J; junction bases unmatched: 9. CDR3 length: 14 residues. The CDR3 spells CASTLDGTAEKLFF. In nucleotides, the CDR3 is TGTGCCAGTACCCTAGACGGGACAGCTGAAAAACTGTTTTTT. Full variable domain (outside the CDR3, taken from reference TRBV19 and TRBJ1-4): DGGITQSPKYLFRKEGQNVTLSCEQNLNHDAMYWYRQDPGQGLRLIYYSQIVNDFQKGDIAEGYSVSREKKESFPLTVTSAQKNPTAFYLCASTLDGTAEKLFFGSGTQLSVL.

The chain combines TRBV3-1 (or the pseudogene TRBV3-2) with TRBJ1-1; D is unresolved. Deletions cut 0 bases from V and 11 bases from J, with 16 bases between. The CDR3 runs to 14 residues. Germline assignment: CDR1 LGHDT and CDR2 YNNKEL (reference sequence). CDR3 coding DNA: TGTGCCAGCAGCCAAGATGGTAAGCGCCCCGGGGCTTTCTTT. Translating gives CASSQDGKRPGAFF.

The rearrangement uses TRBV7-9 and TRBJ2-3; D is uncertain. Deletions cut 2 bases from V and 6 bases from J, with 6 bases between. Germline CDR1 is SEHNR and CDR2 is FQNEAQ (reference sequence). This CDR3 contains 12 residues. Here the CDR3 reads CASSLSGDTQYF. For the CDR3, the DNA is TGTGCCAGCAGCTTATCCGGGGATACGCAGTATTTT. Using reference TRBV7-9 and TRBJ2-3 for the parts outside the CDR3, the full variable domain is DTGVSQNPRHKITKRGQNVTFRCDPISEHNRLYWYRQTLGQGPEFLTYFQNEAQLEKSRLLSDRFSAERPKGSFSTLEIQRTEQGDSAMYLCASSLSGDTQYFGPGTRLTVL.

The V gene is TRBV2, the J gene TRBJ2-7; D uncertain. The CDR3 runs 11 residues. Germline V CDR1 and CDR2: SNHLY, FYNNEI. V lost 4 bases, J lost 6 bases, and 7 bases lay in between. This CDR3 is CASSVYSEQYF. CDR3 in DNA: TGTGCCAGCAGTGTTTACAGCGAGCAGTACTTC.

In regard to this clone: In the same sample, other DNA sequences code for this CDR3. The CDR3 here is CASSLAGGQETQYF. CDR3 nucleotide sequence: TGCGCCAGCAGCTTGGCGGGGGGCCAAGAGACCCAGTACTTC. The V gene is TRBV5-1, the J gene TRBJ2-5; 7 bases agree with TRBD2. J gave up 1 base and V 0 bases, and 0 bases lay outside the gene matches. CDR1 and CDR2 (germline): SGHRS, YFSETQ. CDR3 length equals 14 residues. Variable domain in full (rest from reference TRBV5-1 and TRBJ2-5): KAGVTQTPRYLIKTRGQQVTLSCSPISGHRSVSWYQQTPGQGLQFLFEYFSETQRNKGNFPGRFSGRQFSNSRSEMNVSTLELGDSALYLCASSLAGGQETQYFGPGTRLLVL.

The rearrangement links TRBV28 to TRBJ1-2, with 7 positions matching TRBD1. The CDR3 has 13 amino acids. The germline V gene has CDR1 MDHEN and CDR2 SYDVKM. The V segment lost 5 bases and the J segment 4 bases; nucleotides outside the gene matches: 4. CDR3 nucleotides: TGTGCCAGCAGTCCAGGGACAGTCTATGGCTACACCTTC. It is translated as CASSPGTVYGYTF.

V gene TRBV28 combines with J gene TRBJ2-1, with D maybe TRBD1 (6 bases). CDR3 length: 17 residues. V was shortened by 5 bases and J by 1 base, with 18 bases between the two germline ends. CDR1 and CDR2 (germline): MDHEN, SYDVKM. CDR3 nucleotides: TGTGCCAGCAGTGGCCTTAATGGGGGCGGGTCCTACAATGAGCAGTTCTTC. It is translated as CASSGLNGGGSYNEQFF.

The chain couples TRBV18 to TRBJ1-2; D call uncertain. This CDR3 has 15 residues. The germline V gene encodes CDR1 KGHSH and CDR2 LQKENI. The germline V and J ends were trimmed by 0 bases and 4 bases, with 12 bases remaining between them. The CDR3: CASSPPGGSLYGYTF. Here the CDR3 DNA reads TGTGCCAGCTCACCACCGGGAGGCAGCCTCTATGGCTACACCTTC.

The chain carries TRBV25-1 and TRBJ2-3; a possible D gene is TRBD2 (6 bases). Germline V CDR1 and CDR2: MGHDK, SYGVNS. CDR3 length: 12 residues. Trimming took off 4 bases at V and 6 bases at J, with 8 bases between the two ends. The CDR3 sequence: CASSGRGDTQYF. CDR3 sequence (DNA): TGTGCCAGCAGTGGACGGGGGGATACGCAGTATTTT.

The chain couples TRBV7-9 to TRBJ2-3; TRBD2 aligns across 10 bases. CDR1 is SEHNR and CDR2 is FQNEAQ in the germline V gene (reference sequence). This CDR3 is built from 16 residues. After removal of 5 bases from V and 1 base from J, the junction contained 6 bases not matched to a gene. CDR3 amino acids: CASSAAGTSGTDTQYF. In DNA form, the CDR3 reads TGTGCCAGCAGCGCCGCCGGGACTAGCGGCACAGATACGCAGTATTTT.

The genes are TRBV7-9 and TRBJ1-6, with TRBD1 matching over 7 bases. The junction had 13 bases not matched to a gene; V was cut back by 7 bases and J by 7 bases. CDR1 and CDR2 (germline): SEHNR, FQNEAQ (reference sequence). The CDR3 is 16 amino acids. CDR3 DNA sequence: TGTGCCAGCACCACCGCCGCGGGACAGCCCAATTCACCCCTCCACTTT. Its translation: CASTTAAGQPNSPLHF.

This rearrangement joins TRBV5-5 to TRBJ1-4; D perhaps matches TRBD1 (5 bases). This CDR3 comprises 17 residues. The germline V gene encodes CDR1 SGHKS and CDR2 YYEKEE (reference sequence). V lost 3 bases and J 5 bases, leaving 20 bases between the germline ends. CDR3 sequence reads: CASSSREGPWGNEKLFF. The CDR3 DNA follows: TGTGCCAGCAGCTCAAGGGAGGGACCCTGGGGCAATGAAAAACTGTTTTTT.

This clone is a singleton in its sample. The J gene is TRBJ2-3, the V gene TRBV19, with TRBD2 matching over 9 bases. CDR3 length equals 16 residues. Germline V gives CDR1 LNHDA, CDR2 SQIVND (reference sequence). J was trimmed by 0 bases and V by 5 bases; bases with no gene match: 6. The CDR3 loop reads CASSFAGGLSTDTQYF. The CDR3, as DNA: TGTGCCAGTAGTTTTGCGGGGGGGCTGAGCACAGATACGCAGTATTTT.

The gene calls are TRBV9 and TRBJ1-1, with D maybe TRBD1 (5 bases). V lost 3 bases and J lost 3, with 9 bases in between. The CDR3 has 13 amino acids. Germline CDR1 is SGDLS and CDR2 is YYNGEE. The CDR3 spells CASSAGDDTEAFF. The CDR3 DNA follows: TGTGCCAGCAGCGCGGGGGACGACACTGAAGCTTTCTTT.

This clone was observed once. The CDR3 nucleotides read TGTGCCAGCAGCTTAGTCCGCGGGGGTGGCACCTCTGGGGCCAACGTCCTGACTTTC. As protein: CASSLVRGGGTSGANVLTF. The V gene is TRBV7-9, the J gene TRBJ2-6; the match to TRBD2 covers 7 bases. The CDR3 totals 19 residues. The germline gives CDR1 SEHNR, CDR2 FQNEAQ (reference sequence). V lost 1 base to trimming and J lost 0 bases; unmatched junction nucleotides: 9.

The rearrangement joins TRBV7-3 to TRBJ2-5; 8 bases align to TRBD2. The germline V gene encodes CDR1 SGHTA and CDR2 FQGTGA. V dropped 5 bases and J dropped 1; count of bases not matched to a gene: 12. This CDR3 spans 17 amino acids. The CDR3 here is CASSALTSGTTQETQYF. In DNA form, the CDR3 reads TGTGCCAGCAGCGCACTCACTAGCGGCACTACCCAAGAGACCCAGTACTTC. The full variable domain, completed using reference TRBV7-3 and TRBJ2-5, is GAGVSQTPSNKVTEKGKYVELRCDPISGHTALYWYRQSLGQGPEFLIYFQGTGAADDSGLPNDRFFAVRPEGSVSTLKIQRTERGDSAVYLCASSALTSGTTQETQYFGPGTRLLVL.

The CDR3: CASSEEGRRGYTF. DNA of the CDR3: TGTGCCAGCAGTGAAGAGGGGAGGAGGGGCTACACCTTC. The chain recombines TRBV6-1 with TRBJ1-2, with D tentatively TRBD1 (5 bases). Germline CDR1 reads MNHNS; CDR2 reads SASEGT. The CDR3 is 13 amino acids. V lost 1 base and J lost 8, with 11 bases in between.

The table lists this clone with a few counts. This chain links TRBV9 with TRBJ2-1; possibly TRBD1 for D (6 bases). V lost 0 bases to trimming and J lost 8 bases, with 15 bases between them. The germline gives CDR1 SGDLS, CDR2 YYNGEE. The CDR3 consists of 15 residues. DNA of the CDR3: TGTGCCAGCAGCGTAGATGCTAGGGGGTTTGATGAGCAGTTCTTC. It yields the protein CASSVDARGFDEQFF. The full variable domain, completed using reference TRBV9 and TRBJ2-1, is DSGVTQTPKHLITATGQRVTLRCSPRSGDLSVYWYQQSLDQGLQFLIQYYNGEERAKGNILERFSAQQFPDLHSELNLSSLELGDSALYFCASSVDARGFDEQFFGPGTRLTVL.